This TCR beta chain comes out of a study of blood T cell repertoires in COVID-19. Assay: immunoSEQ multiplex PCR; the TCRdb copy retains only in-frame clones and omits some. The sample includes about 340,000 clones, 92% seen only once; the top ten take roughly 18%. This CDR3 contains 14 residues. The germline V and J ends were trimmed by 5 bases and 1 base, with 9 bases remaining between them. Germline V gives CDR1 KGHSH, CDR2 LQKENI. Material: PBMCs or T cells enriched from blood (not recorded which). The chain combines TRBV18 with TRBJ1-3, with D possibly matching TRBD1 (6 bases). This TCR came from a woman younger than 45 who had recovered from COVID-19. The CDR3 spells CASSTGYSGNTIYF. As DNA, the CDR3 is TGTGCCAGCTCAACAGGGTATTCTGGAAACACCATATATTTT.